The subject of this entry is one TCR beta chain. The record originates from a study of blood T cell repertoires in COVID-19. Overall study: Sources were T cells, B-cell-depleted T cells, or PBMCs; the material itself was cDNA or gDNA.

TCRdb's copy holds only in-frame clones and misses some; the assay was immunoSEQ multiplex PCR. The profile shows around 250,000 clones, 86% of them singletons. The ends were cut back, 2 bases at V and 4 bases at J, with 12 bases in the middle. This CDR3 spans 14 amino acids. Germline CDR1 MNHEY, CDR2 SVGAGI. Everyone who took part was roughly 18 to 89 years old, and they came from about two dozen US areas. The clonotype was recovered from a man younger than 35 who had recovered from COVID-19. The V gene is TRBV6-5, the J gene TRBJ2-7, with a possible D match to TRBD1 (5 bases). The sequenced material came from PBMCs or T cells enriched from blood (not recorded which). Written as DNA, the CDR3 is TGTGCCAGCAGTTACGGGTCCGACAGTTACGAGCAGTACTTC. Translated, it gives CASSYGSDSYEQYF.